This T cell receptor (beta chain) was sequenced for a study of T cell repertoires in cytomegalovirus infection. At the level of the study: Signatures in public TCR beta sequences pointed to both CMV infection and matching HLA type.

Overall study results and limits: Individuals carrying CMV plus the relevant HLA were identified by cumulative frequency of public TCR beta families.

A word on this clonotype: The antigen is undetermined.

The CDR3 extends over 11 amino acids. With 4 bases removed from V and 9 bases from J, the gap between germline ends came to 7 bases. The germline CDR1 and CDR2 sequences are MNHEY and SVGEGT. One entry per CDR3 protein results from TCRdb running MiXCR on the reads. This sample yields 650,000 to 850,000 distinct CDR3 sequences, of which approximately 32% are seen a single time; less than 15% belongs to the top ten. This chain uses TRBV6-2 or TRBV6-3 with TRBJ2-1; D remains ambiguous. This TCR was recovered from a human donor in good health (CMV status not recorded). Some clones in this sample may be carry-over from other donors' samples. The sequenced sample was cultured CD8+ T cells from PBMCs, obtained from culture after CMV antigen stimulation. CDR3 nucleotide sequence: TGTGCCAGCAGTTTTGGACCTGAGCAGTTCTTC. This gives the protein CASSFGPEQFF.